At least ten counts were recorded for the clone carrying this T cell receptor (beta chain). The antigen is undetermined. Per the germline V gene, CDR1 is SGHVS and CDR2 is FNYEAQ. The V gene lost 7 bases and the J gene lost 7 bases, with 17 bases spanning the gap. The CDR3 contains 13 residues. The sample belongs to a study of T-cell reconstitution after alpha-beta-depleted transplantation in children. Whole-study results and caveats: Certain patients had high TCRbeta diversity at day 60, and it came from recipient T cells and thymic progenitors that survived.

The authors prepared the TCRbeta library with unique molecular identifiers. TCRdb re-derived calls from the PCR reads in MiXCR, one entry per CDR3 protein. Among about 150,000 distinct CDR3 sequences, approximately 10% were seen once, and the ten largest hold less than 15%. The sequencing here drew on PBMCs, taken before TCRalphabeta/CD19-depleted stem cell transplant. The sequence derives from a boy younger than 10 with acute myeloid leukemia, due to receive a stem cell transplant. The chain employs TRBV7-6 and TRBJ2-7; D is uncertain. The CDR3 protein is CASKSLGRREQYF. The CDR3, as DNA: TGTGCCAGCAAAAGCCTGGGCCGCAGGGAGCAGTACTTC. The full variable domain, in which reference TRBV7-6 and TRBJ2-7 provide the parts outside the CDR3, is GAGVSQSPRYKVTKRGQDVALRCDPISGHVSLYWYRQALGQGPEFLTYFNYEAQQDKSGLPNDRFSAERPEGSISTLTIQRTEQRDSAMYRCASKSLGRREQYFGPGTRLTVT.